The T cell receptor beta chain described here comes from a study of blood T cell repertoires in COVID-19. Study details: COVID-19 samples collected from the United States, Italy and Spain covered acute and convalescent phases. PBMCs, B-cell-depleted T cells, or T cells were the source of the cDNA or gDNA that made up the material.

V was shortened by 6 bases and J by 1 base, with 15 bases between the two germline ends. In germline, CDR1 is SGHVS, CDR2 FNYEAQ. The CDR3 is made up of 15 amino acids. Under the authors' procedure: From reference gene primer amplification, estimates of nucleated cell counts were derived. Clones were read by immunoSEQ multiplex PCR, and TCRdb kept only the in-frame ones, dropping some. Clone size and V and J calls were adopted from that table, with D and trimming inferred from the DNA. The profile covers about 190,000 clones, with more than 75% appearing a single time and about 4.2% taken by the ten largest.

The sequencing input was peripheral blood. The sequence was collected from a human donor in a cohort sampled during active COVID-19. The chain uses TRBV7-6 and TRBJ1-1; D gene uncertain. The CDR3 nucleotides read TGTGCCAGCAGGGCTGAGATTGGCGGGAACACTGAAGCTTTCTTT. This codes for CASRAEIGGNTEAFF.